This T cell receptor (beta chain) was recovered during a study of shared clonotypes between healthy human individuals (dated by TCRdb to 2019 to 2021). A note on the overall study: A couple of women and three men aged 18 to 49 years were included in the cohort. To increase sequencing depth and limit assay-specific biases, different laboratories used diverse techniques to prepare libraries and sequence TCR repertoires. To estimate repertoire size and how much clonotypes are shared between individuals, the study performed deep sequencing of blood TCR repertoires from about 5 healthy adults. Between about 0.85 and 9.5 billion PBMCs per donor were obtained by leukapheresis. For each donor, three plates each were used for CD4 naive and CD4 memory, two plates were used for CD8 naive, and one plate was used for CD8 memory. On the study overall, not on this receptor specifically: Pairwise subsampling indicated that sequencing depth was expected to affect the degree of clonotype sharing among donors. Sampling was limited to blood, and TCR repertoires in tissue likely differ from TCR repertoires in blood. Because the study included only a small number of donors, the genetic and exposure-history diversity represented was limited. Higher generation probabilities were observed for clonotypes shared by all four sorted-subset donors than for non-shared clonotypes. Estimated clonotype richness was generally larger for naive than for memory subsets. Incomplete sequencing was indicated by rarefaction of sorted-subset datasets, despite the large sequencing depth. Across a few donors, about 5.2% of naive CD4, roughly 3.3% of naive CD8, about 2.3% of memory CD4, and approximately 0.4% of memory CD8 clonotypes were shared.

As concerns this clone: Its antigen is still unknown. No much larger clone exists at a distance of one base, and base qualities are not known.

TCR CDR3 regions were amplified from genomic DNA by multiplex PCR using the deep immunoSEQ assay. Genomic DNA extracted from each cell subset was distributed evenly over all wells of several immunoSEQ 96-well plates, and each plate served as one replicate. For sorted subsets, each replicate PCR was loaded with 150 to 250 ng genomic DNA, equivalent to 30,000 or so T cell genomes. Purified libraries were measured with a Qubit 3.0 fluorometer, size-checked on a Bioanalyzer 2100, and measured again with the KAPA Library Quantification kit. A separate single-read 150-cycle Illumina NextSeq 550 flow cell was used to sequence each immunoSEQ 96-well plate. The original methods were these. Because the immunoSEQ output included only junctional sequences and no quality scores, the filtering could not be the same as the filtering used for full-length reads. Sequences were annotated with PyIR, a Python wrapper for IgBLAST v1.9, using IMGT germline references to assign V/J genes and CDR3. Reads with weak V/J assignments (E-value above 1e-6), missing CDR3, stop codons, out-of-frame junctions, or ambiguous translated residues were removed. V3J clonotypes were defined by identical inferred V gene, J gene, and CDR3 amino acid sequence. Percentage overlap between repertoires was calculated by dividing the number of shared unique clonotypes by the size of the smaller repertoire. Repertoire richness was assessed with RTK rarefaction, the Chao1 estimator, and Recon v2.1 estimates of unobserved clonotypes. For all TCRbeta clonotypes obtained by the gDNA method from a few donors, generation probabilities were computed with OLGA. TCRdb provides this immuneACCESS table in a form limited to in-frame rearrangements. Some clones are lacking; in checked studies, under half of them reflect an unresolved V gene, and why the rest are absent is not known. V and J calls plus clone size are reproduced from that table; the DNA served to infer D and trimming. This sample lists about 820,000 clones; around 92% were detected once. Of the sample, 24% is held by the ten largest clones.

CD8 naive samples were CD45RO-negative cells positively selected for CCR7, giving a CD45RA+CCR7+ population that excluded TemRA cells. The donors were healthy, HIV-negative adults with no recently reported acute infections or vaccinations. Every donor was a Caucasian adult living in Nashville, Tennessee, USA. Blood was collected by leukapheresis, and PBMCs were isolated by Ficoll-Histopaque density gradient centrifugation and then cryopreserved in liquid nitrogen vapor phase. Purity and quantity of every magnetically sorted T cell population were checked by analytical flow cytometry. Genomic DNA was isolated from each sorted fraction and quantified by UV absorbance on a Nanodrop 2000c. The specimen sequenced was naive CD8+ T cells sorted from blood. The sample's cell subset or site label, in plain terms: CD45RA+CCR7+. The sequence came from a young man in good health.

Read as DNA, the sequence is TGTGCAAGTCGCTTAGAGCTAGCGGAGACACAAGAGACCCAGTACTTC. It codes for CASRLELAETQETQYF. The rearrangement joined TRBV12-2 to TRBJ2-5; whether TRBD2, the table's D call, matches the DNA was not checked. TRBV12-2 is assigned pseudogene status. Inclusive of the bounding cysteine and phenylalanine, the CDR3 is 16 residues long. The kept DNA is CDR3 alone, 48 bases in frame from the first base.